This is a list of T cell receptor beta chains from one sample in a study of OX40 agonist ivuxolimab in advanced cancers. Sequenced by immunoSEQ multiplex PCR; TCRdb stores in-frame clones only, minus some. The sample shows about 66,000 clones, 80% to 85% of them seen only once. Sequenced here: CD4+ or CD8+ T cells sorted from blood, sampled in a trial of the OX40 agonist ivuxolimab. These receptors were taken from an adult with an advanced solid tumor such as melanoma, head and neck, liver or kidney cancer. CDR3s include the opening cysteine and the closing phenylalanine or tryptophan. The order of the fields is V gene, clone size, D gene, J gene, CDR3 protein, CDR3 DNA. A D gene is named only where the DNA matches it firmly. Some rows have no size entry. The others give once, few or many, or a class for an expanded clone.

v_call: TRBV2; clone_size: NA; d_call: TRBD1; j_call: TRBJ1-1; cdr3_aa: CASRVDREKAAFF; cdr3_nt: TGTGCCAGCAGAGTCGACAGGGAGAAAGCGGCTTTCTTT
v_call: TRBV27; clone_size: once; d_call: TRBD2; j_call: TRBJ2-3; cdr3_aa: CASRGGTRSTDTQYF; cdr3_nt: TGTGCCAGCAGGGGGGGGACTCGAAGCACAGATACGCAGTATTTT
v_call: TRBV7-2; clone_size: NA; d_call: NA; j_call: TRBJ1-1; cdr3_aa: CASSQESGISEAFF; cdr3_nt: TGCGCCAGCAGCCAAGAATCTGGGATCTCTGAAGCTTTCTTT
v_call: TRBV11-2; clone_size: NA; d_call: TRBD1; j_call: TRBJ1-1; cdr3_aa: CASSRGQAAFEAFF; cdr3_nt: TGTGCCAGCAGCAGAGGACAGGCCGCCTTTGAAGCTTTCTTT
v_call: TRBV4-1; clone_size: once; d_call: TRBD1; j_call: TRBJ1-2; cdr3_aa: CASSQRAGGDYGYTF; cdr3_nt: TGCGCCAGCAGCCAGAGGGCAGGGGGCGACTATGGCTACACCTTC
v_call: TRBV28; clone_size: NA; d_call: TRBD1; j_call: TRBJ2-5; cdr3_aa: CASRGQGIETQYF; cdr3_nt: TGTGCCAGCAGGGGACAGGGGATCGAGACCCAGTACTTC
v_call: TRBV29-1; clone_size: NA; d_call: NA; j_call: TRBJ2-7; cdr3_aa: CSVGTASSSYEQYF; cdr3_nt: TGCAGCGTTGGTACAGCTTCGAGCTCCTACGAGCAGTACTTC
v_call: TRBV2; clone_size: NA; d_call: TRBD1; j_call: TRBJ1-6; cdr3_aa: CASSELQGGSPLHF; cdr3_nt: TGTGCCAGCAGTGAATTACAGGGGGGATCACCCCTCCACTTT
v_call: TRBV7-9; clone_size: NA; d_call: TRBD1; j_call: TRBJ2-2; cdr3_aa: CASRGGFGTGELFF; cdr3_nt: TGTGCCAGCCGAGGGGGCTTCGGCACCGGGGAGCTGTTTTTT
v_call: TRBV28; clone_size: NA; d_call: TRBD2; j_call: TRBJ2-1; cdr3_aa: CASSSSGGSSYNEQFF; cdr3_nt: TGTGCCAGCAGTTCTAGCGGGGGGAGCTCCTACAATGAGCAGTTCTTC
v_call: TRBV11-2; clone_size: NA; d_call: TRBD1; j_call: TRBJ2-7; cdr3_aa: CASSPIQGAARVYEQYF; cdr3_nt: TGTGCCAGCAGCCCTATACAGGGGGCCGCGAGGGTCTACGAGCAGTACTTC
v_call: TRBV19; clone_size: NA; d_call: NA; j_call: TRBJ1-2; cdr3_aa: CASSLDPGQKVGGYTF; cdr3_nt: TGTGCCAGTAGTCTAGACCCGGGCCAAAAGGTCGGGGGCTACACCTTC
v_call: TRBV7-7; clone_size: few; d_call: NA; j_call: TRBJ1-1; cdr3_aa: CASSLGMNTEAFF; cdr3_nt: TGTGCCAGCAGCCTAGGGATGAACACTGAAGCTTTCTTT
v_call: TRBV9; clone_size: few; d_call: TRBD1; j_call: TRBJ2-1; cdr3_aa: CASSVVGDRDNEQFF; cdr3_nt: TGTGCCAGCAGCGTAGTGGGGGACAGGGACAATGAGCAGTTCTTC
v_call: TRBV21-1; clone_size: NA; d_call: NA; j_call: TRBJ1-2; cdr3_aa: CASSNWGDNYGYTF; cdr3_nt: TGTGCCAGCAGCAACTGGGGGGATAACTATGGCTACACCTTC
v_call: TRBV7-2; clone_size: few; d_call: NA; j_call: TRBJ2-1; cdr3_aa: CASSLDPSANEQFF; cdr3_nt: TGTGCCAGCAGCTTAGACCCCAGCGCCAATGAGCAGTTCTTC
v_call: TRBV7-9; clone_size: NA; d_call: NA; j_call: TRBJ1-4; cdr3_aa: CASSSWTFSEKLFF; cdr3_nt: TGTGCCAGCAGCTCTTGGACCTTTTCGGAAAAACTGTTTTTT
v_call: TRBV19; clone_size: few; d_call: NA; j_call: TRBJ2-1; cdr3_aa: CASTRDTPGNEQFF; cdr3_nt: TGTGCCAGTACCCGGGACACCCCTGGGAATGAGCAGTTCTTC
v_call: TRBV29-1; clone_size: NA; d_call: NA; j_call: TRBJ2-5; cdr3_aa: CSVRGTASGTQYF; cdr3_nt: TGCAGCGTCCGCGGGACTGCCAGTGGGACCCAGTACTTC
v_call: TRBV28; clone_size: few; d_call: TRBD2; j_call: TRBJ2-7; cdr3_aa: CASSYDTPATSGRGEQYF; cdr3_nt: TGTGCCAGCAGCTACGACACGCCCGCGACTAGCGGGAGAGGCGAGCAGTACTTC
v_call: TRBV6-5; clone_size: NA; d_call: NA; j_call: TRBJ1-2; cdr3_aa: CASSYSFPGQTYGYTF; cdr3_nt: TGTGCCAGCAGTTACTCGTTCCCAGGGCAAACCTATGGCTACACCTTC
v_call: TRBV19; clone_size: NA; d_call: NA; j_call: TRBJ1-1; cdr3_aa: CASSRGQWGTEAFF; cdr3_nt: TGTGCCAGTAGTAGGGGACAATGGGGCACTGAAGCTTTCTTT
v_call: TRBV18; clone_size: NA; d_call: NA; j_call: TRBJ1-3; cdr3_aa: CASSPHPPVGGKGSGNTIYF; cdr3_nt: TGTGCCAGCTCACCCCACCCGCCCGTCGGGGGGAAGGGCTCTGGAAACACCATATATTTT
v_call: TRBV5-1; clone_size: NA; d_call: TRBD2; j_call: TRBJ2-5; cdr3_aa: CASSLSSGRARETQYF; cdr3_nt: TGCGCCAGCAGCTTGAGTAGCGGGAGGGCCAGGGAGACCCAGTACTTC
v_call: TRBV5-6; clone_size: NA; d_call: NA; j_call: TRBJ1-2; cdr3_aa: CASTPAPLDYGYTF; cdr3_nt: TGTGCCAGCACGCCGGCCCCGCTAGACTATGGCTACACCTTC
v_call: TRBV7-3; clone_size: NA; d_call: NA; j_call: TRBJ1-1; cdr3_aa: CASSLHFTGTLMNTEAFF; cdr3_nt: TGTGCCAGCAGCTTACACTTCACAGGGACACTGATGAACACTGAAGCTTTCTTT
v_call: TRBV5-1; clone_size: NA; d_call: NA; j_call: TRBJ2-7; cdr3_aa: CASSLIPGVGNEQYF; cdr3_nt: TGCGCCAGCAGCTTGATCCCAGGGGTTGGGAACGAGCAGTACTTC
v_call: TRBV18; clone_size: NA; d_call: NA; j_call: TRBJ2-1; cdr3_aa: CASSPLAAAASHEQFF; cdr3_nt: TGTGCCAGCTCACCTCTCGCGGCGGCGGCCTCGCATGAGCAGTTCTTC
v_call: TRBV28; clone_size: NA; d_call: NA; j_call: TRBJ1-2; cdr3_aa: CASLAAGDYGYTF; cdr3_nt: TGTGCCAGCCTCGCTGCGGGGGACTATGGCTACACCTTC
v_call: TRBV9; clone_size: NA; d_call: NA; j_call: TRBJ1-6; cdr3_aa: CASSRSDLGNSPLHF; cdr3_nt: TGTGCCAGCAGCCGAAGTGACTTGGGGAATTCACCCCTCCACTTT
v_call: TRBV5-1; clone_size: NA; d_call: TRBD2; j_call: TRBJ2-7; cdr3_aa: CASSLATGTISYEQYF; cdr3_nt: TGCGCCAGCAGCTTGGCGACCGGGACTATCTCCTACGAGCAGTACTTC
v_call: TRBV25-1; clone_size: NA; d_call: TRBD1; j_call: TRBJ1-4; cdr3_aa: CASSELGTAEKLFF; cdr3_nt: TGTGCCAGCAGTGAGCTGGGGACAGCTGAAAAACTGTTTTTT
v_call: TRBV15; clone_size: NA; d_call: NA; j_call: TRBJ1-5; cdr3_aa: CATSRNGYSNQPQHF; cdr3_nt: TGTGCCACCAGCAGAAACGGGTATAGCAATCAGCCCCAGCATTTT
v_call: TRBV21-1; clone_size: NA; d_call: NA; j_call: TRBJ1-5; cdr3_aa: CASSKSRTGGAGQPQHF; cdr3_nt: TGTGCCAGCAGCAAAAGTAGGACAGGGGGCGCGGGTCAGCCCCAGCATTTT
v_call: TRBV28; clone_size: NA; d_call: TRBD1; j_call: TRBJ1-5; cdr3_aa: CASSLPSQGARKPQHF; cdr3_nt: TGTGCCAGCAGTTTACCCTCTCAGGGGGCTAGGAAGCCCCAGCATTTT
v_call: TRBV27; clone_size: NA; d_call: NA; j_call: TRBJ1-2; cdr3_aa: CASSSFLGLSSNYGYTF; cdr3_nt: TGTGCCAGCAGTTCCTTCCTAGGACTCTCTTCTAACTATGGCTACACCTTC
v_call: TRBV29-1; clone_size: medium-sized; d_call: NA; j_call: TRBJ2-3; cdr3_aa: CSVDSTGAPDTQYF; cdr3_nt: TGCAGCGTTGATTCGACGGGGGCGCCGGATACGCAGTATTTT
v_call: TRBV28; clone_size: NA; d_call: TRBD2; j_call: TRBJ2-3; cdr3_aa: CASSSWTSGITSTDTQYF; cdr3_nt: TGTGCCAGCAGTTCCTGGACTAGCGGGATTACTAGCACAGATACGCAGTATTTT
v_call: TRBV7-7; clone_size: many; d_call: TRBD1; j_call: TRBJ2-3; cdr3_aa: CASSPTGGTDTQYF; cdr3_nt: TGTGCCAGCAGCCCGACAGGGGGCACAGATACGCAGTATTTT
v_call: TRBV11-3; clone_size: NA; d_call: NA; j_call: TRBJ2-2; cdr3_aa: CASSLGAETNTGELFF; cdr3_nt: TGTGCCAGCAGCTTGGGGGCCGAAACGAACACCGGGGAGCTGTTTTTT
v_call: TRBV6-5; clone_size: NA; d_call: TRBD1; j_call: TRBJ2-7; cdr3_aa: CASSTTGAYGQYF; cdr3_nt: TGTGCCAGCAGCACAACAGGGGCCTACGGGCAGTACTTC
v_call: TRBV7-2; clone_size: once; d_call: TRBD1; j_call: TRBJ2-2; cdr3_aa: CASRRQGGNTGELFF; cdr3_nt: TGTGCCAGCAGGCGACAGGGTGGGAACACCGGGGAGCTGTTTTTT
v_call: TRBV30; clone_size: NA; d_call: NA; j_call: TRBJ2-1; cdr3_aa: CAWSVGTRYNEQFF; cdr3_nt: TGTGCCTGGAGTGTCGGGACTCGATACAATGAGCAGTTCTTC
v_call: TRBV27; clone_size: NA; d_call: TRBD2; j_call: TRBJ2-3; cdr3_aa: CASSLALAGRTDTQYF; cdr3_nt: TGTGCCAGCAGTTTAGCACTAGCGGGCCGCACAGATACGCAGTATTTT
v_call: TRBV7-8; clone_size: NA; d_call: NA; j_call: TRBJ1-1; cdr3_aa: CASSLDRFGEAFF; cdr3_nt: TGTGCCAGCAGCTTAGATCGGTTTGGTGAAGCTTTCTTT
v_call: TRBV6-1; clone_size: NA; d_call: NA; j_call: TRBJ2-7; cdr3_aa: CASSVMAEQYF; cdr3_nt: TGTGCCAGCAGTGTAATGGCCGAGCAGTACTTC
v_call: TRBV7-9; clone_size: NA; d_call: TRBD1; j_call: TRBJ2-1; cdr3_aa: CASSTRGTGQVGNEQFF; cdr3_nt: TGTGCCAGCAGCACACGTGGTACGGGACAGGTCGGTAATGAGCAGTTCTTC
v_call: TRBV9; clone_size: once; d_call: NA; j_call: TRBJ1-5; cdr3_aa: CASIGVRNQPQHF; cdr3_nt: TGTGCCAGCATAGGGGTGCGCAATCAGCCCCAACATTTT
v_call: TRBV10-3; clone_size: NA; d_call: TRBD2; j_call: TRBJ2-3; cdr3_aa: CAIGVVTSGGSDTQYF; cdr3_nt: TGTGCCATCGGGGTGGTGACTAGCGGGGGCTCAGATACGCAGTATTTT